The next 3 T cell receptor beta chains were all read from a single sample in a study of beta chain features in type 1 diabetes. The investigators reverse transcribed all of the isolated RNA, so they sequenced expressed TCRB transcripts. Libraries were prepared by immunoSEQ multiplex PCR; TCRdb keeps only in-frame clonotypes and omits some of them. Of more than 300,000 clones listed, roughly 8.8% are singletons. No antigen has been assigned to these receptors. Findings and caveats of the study: Type 1 diabetes patients showed a moderate but significant shortening of TCRB CDR3s in all four CD4+ subsets.

The specimen sequenced was central memory CD4+ T cells from blood. These receptors were collected from a man aged 25-45 years with type 1 diabetes.

The chain combines TRBV9 with TRBJ2-7; no reliable D call. Germline assignment: CDR1 SGDLS and CDR2 YYNGEE. The CDR3 has 12 amino acids. Trimming took 4 bases from V and 6 from J, leaving 11 bases between them. The CDR3 DNA reads as TGTGCCAGCAGCTCAGACCTGGCCGAGCAGTACTTC. Residues: CASSSDLAEQYF.

The chain uses TRBV5-1 and TRBJ2-7, with 7 positions matching TRBD2. This CDR3 region has 13 residues. Germline V gene sequence: CDR1 SGHRS, CDR2 YFSETQ. V lost 3 bases to trimming and J lost 2 bases; unmatched junction nucleotides: 2. The CDR3 reads CASSSGLAYEQYF. The DNA of the CDR3 is TGCGCCAGCAGCTCCGGACTAGCCTACGAGCAGTACTTC.

The chain carries TRBV18 and TRBJ1-5, with D uncertain. This CDR3 region has 16 residues. V lost 3 bases and J lost 2, with 14 bases in between. Germline V gives CDR1 KGHSH, CDR2 LQKENI. CDR3 residues: CASSPPSGVGNQPQHF. In DNA, the CDR3 is TGTGCCAGCTCACCTCCCAGCGGGGTGGGCAATCAGCCCCAGCATTTT.